This TCR beta chain was recovered during a study of T cell repertoires in cytomegalovirus infection. Study-level background: CMV epitopes that were recently identified and HLA-C-restricted were used alongside well-studied HLA-B-restricted ones. Indications came from public TCR beta signatures; they pointed to CMV infection and to a matching HLA type.

General observations from the study: The response measured ex vivo was dominated by TCR beta clonotypes (HLA-C-restricted and CMV-specific). Carriage of CMV together with the relevant HLA was identifiable through cumulative public TCR beta family frequency.

Via MiXCR, TCRdb re-called the reads, giving one row per CDR3 protein. The sample has 370,000 or so distinct CDR3 sequences; about 35% are singletons. This CDR3 has 13 amino acids. The germline V and J ends were trimmed by 2 bases and 0 bases, with 2 bases remaining between them. Germline V gene data show CDR1 as LNHDA and CDR2 as SQIVND (reference sequence). This clonotype has more than one count but fewer than ten. Its antigen is not known. This TCR was recovered from a human donor in good health (CMV status not recorded). Some clones in this sample may be carry-over from other donors' samples. The source was cultured PBMCs, collected from culture after CMV antigen stimulation. J is TRBJ2-1 and V is TRBV19; D unresolved. Written as DNA, the CDR3 is TGTGCCAGTAGTATAAACTCCTACAATGAGCAGTTCTTC. Translating it yields CASSINSYNEQFF.